The 7 T cell receptor beta chains below were found in one sample sequenced in a study of cytomegalovirus exposure and HLA in healthy donors. Vbeta (60) and Jbeta (13) primers were used in the PCR. Assay: immunoSEQ multiplex PCR; the TCRdb copy retains only in-frame clones and omits some. The repertoire consists of 50,000 or so clones, with 55% to 85% occurring once and the leading ten covering less than 45%. Sequenced sample: PBMCs. The receptors derive from a man aged 40-49 years in good health and CMV-seropositive.

The chain is built from TRBV11-2 and TRBJ2-5; D unresolved. From germline, CDR1 is SGHAT and CDR2 FQNNGV. The CDR3 contains 12 residues. Trimming left V 0 bases short and J 5 bases short, with 4 bases between. CDR3 coding DNA: TGTGCCAGCAGCTTAGACAGGGAGACCCAGTACTTC. Translation gives CASSLDRETQYF.

This clone was seen a handful of times. The CDR3 spells CASSVLVGGDTQYF. The CDR3 DNA follows: TGTGCCAGCAGCGTATTGGTAGGGGGTGATACGCAGTATTTT. The chain links TRBV9 to TRBJ2-3; D might be TRBD1 (6 bases). V was pared by 1 base and J by 6 bases, with 12 bases between. Germline CDR1 and CDR2: SGDLS and YYNGEE. This CDR3 contains 14 residues.

The chain links TRBV5-8 to TRBJ1-5; D is possibly TRBD1 (5 bases). The CDR3 extends over 15 amino acids. Trimming left V 4 bases short and J 5 bases short, with 16 bases between. Germline CDR1 reads SGHTS; CDR2 reads YDEGEE. The CDR3 reads CASSHGSGGYQPQHF. DNA of the CDR3: TGTGCCAGCAGCCACGGCAGCGGGGGGTATCAGCCCCAGCATTTT.

V and J are TRBV10-2 and TRBJ2-7, with TRBD2 identical over 8 bases. Trimming at V came to 3 bases and at J to 4 bases, leaving 5 bases not matched to a gene. This CDR3 is 14 amino acids long. Germline lookup yields CDR1 WSHSY and CDR2 SAAADI. CDR3 DNA: TGCGCCAGCAGTGATGTCGGGGGGGGGTACGAGCAGTACTTC. Protein: CASSDVGGGYEQYF.

This clone has only a few counts. The CDR3 nucleotides are TGTGCCAGTAGCATTTCGGGGGGTATAGGCTACGAGCAGTACTTC. This gives the protein CASSISGGIGYEQYF. The gene calls are TRBV19 and TRBJ2-7; 7 positions agree with TRBD2. The V gene's germline CDR1 is LNHDA and CDR2 SQIVND (reference sequence). V shed 6 bases and J 3 bases; nucleotides not matched to a gene: 11. This CDR3 spans 15 amino acids.

This chain joins TRBV25-1 and TRBJ2-7; 10 nucleotides align to TRBD1. Germline values: CDR1 MGHDK, CDR2 SYGVNS. The CDR3 totals 14 residues. Trimming cost V 4 bases and J 3 bases; bases outside gene matches: 3. CDR3 amino acids: CASSGRTGGYEQYF. The CDR3 DNA follows: TGTGCCAGCAGTGGTAGGACAGGGGGCTACGAGCAGTACTTC.

The chain employs TRBV29-1 and TRBJ2-1; TRBD2 matches 11 bases. V was pared by 5 bases and J by 12 bases, with 12 bases of the junction left unmatched. CDR1 and CDR2 from the germline V gene are SQVTM and ANQGSEA. The CDR3 spans 14 residues. DNA for the CDR3: TGCAGCGTTCTATTGACTAGCGGGGACTCCTTGCAGTTCTTC. This encodes CSVLLTSGDSLQFF.